Here is one T cell receptor (beta chain) with its context. This entry comes from a study of blood T cell repertoires in COVID-19. Study overall: Collection of acute and convalescent COVID-19 samples took place in the United States, Italy and Spain.

Original processing methods: Estimates of nucleated cell counts were drawn from the amplification of reference gene primers. The method was immunoSEQ multiplex PCR; TCRdb's version includes in-frame clones alone and lacks a portion of them. That table furnishes V, J and clone size, whereas the DNA furnished D and trimming. The table records around 170,000 clones, 89% of them present only once. The TCR was taken from a young man who had recovered from COVID-19. The sequenced material came from peripheral blood.

The CDR3 coding sequence is TGCGCCAGCAGCTTGGGGACTAGCGGGAGGGGAAACACAGATACGCAGTATTTT. Protein: CASSLGTSGRGNTDTQYF. The J gene is TRBJ2-3, the V gene TRBV5-1; 15 bases map to TRBD2. CDR1 is SGHRS and CDR2 is YFSETQ in the germline V gene. The CDR3 loop spans 18 amino acids. V shed 0 bases and J 2 bases; nucleotides not matched to a gene: 4.